This T cell receptor (beta chain) was sequenced for a study of technical replicates of blood from four donors. Produced via immunoSEQ multiplex PCR; TCRdb's table is partial and in-frame only. This sample yields approximately 15,000 clones, of which roughly four fifths are seen a single time; roughly 12% belongs to the top ten. With 5 bases removed from V and 4 bases from J, the gap between germline ends came to 18 bases. This CDR3 contains 15 residues. Germline V lookup: CDR1 SGHVS, CDR2 FQNEAQ. This TCR came from a human donor in good health. The chain uses TRBV7-8 and TRBJ2-7; D may be TRBD2 (6 bases). The sample consisted of PBMCs. The CDR3 sequence: CASSITTGRLYEQYF. The CDR3 DNA sequence: TGTGCCAGCAGCATCACGACCGGGAGATTGTACGAGCAGTACTTC.